This passage covers 14 T cell receptor beta chains from one sample sequenced in a study of siplizumab effects on memory and regulatory T cells. The assay was immunoSEQ multiplex PCR, and TCRdb's table has in-frame clones only and misses some. The sample includes 95,000 to 130,000 clones, 94% of them seen just once. Source material: non-Treg CD4+ T cells sorted from blood. The receptors were sampled from a human donor in good health.

The chain uses TRBV18 and TRBJ2-5; D not resolved. The CDR3 sequence is 13 residues long. Trimming removed 0 bases at V and 7 bases at J, with 9 bases between. In germline, CDR1 is KGHSH, CDR2 LQKENI. The CDR3 protein is CASSPPDGGTQYF. The CDR3 nucleotides read TGTGCCAGCTCACCACCGGACGGCGGGACCCAGTACTTC.

About this clone: The sample has other DNA sequences that encode this CDR3 too. For the CDR3, the DNA is TGTGCCAGCAGGAAGGGGGGGGAAAAACTGTTTTTT. It codes for CASRKGGEKLFF. J is TRBJ1-4 and V is TRBV6-5, with a tentative D call TRBD1 (6 bases). The CDR3 consists of 12 residues. V lost 6 bases, J lost 8 bases, and 10 bases lay in between. The germline V gene has CDR1 MNHEY and CDR2 SVGAGI.

The genes are TRBV7-9 and TRBJ2-1; 7 bases are shared with TRBD1. V shed 4 bases, J shed 6 bases, and the junction held 9 bases outside the gene matches. Germline V gene data show CDR1 as SEHNR and CDR2 as FQNEAQ (reference sequence). The CDR3 covers 15 residues. The CDR3 nucleotides are TGTGCCAGCAGCTACAGACAGGGTAAAAGCAATGAGCAGTTCTTC. Its protein product is CASSYRQGKSNEQFF.

This chain links TRBV7-8 with TRBJ2-3; the match to TRBD1 covers 8 bases. The CDR3 consists of 13 residues. Trimming cost V 5 bases and J 4 bases; bases outside gene matches: 2. Germline-derived CDR1 and CDR2 are SGHVS and FQNEAQ. CDR3 sequence (DNA): TGTGCCAGCAGCACGGACAGGGCAGATACGCAGTATTTT. This codes for CASSTDRADTQYF.

This rearrangement joins TRBV19 to TRBJ2-7; 7 positions agree with TRBD2. The CDR3 has 16 amino acids. The V gene end was trimmed by 3 bases and the J gene end by 0 bases; junction bases not matched to a gene: 8. Germline-derived CDR1 and CDR2 are LNHDA and SQIVND (reference sequence). Here the CDR3 reads CASSMPQREASYEQYF. The CDR3 nucleotides read TGTGCCAGTAGTATGCCACAACGGGAGGCCTCCTACGAGCAGTACTTC. The full variable domain, rest sourced from reference TRBV19 and TRBJ2-7, is DGGITQSPKYLFRKEGQNVTLSCEQNLNHDAMYWYRQDPGQGLRLIYYSQIVNDFQKGDIAEGYSVSREKKESFPLTVTSAQKNPTAFYLCASSMPQREASYEQYFGPGTRLTVT.

The chain employs TRBV15 and TRBJ2-7; D might be TRBD1 (6 bases). The CDR3 totals 15 residues. Germline V gene data show CDR1 as LNHNV and CDR2 as YYDKDF (reference sequence). The V gene lost 0 bases and the J gene lost 6 bases, with 15 bases spanning the gap. In nucleotides, the CDR3 is TGTGCCACCAGCAGAGAGTTTAGGTTAGGGGGCGAGCAGTACTTC. It specifies CATSREFRLGGEQYF.

J is TRBJ2-1 and V is TRBV27; the match to TRBD1 covers 8 bases. The CDR3 loop spans 13 amino acids. V lost 5 bases, J lost 9 bases, and 6 bases stayed unmatched. Germline values: CDR1 MNHEY, CDR2 SMNVEV (reference sequence). The CDR3 region has the DNA TGTGCCAGCAGTCCCAGACAGGGGACTGAGCAGTTCTTC. Amino acids: CASSPRQGTEQFF.

This clone was observed a few times. For the CDR3, the DNA is TGTGCCAGCAGGAGACTAGCGGGATCCACCGGGGAGCTGTTTTTT. It translates to CASRRLAGSTGELFF. The chain links TRBV13 to TRBJ2-2, with TRBD2 identical over 11 bases. Germline assignment: CDR1 PRHDT and CDR2 FYEKMQ (reference sequence). The CDR3 contains 15 residues. Germline trimming cut 6 bases from V and 4 bases from J; bases unmatched to any gene: 4.

The chain carries TRBV29-1 and TRBJ2-1, with TRBD2 matching over 8 bases. CDR1 SQVTM and CDR2 ANQGSEA come from the germline V gene. The CDR3 is made up of 16 amino acids. J lost 2 bases, V lost 7 bases, and 13 bases had no gene match. The CDR3 DNA is TGCAGCGGCCGAATTTATAGCGGGACCACCTACAATGAGCAGTTCTTC. Translated: CSGRIYSGTTYNEQFF.

The CDR3 reads CASSHPTESYGYTF. CDR3 coding DNA: TGCGCCAGCAGCCATCCGACGGAGAGTTATGGCTACACCTTC. The V and J genes are TRBV5-1 and TRBJ1-2; no firm D call. The CDR3 spans 14 residues. The V gene's germline CDR1 is SGHRS and CDR2 YFSETQ. Trimming removed 4 bases from V and 5 bases from J, with 15 bases in between.

The CDR3 protein is CASSQGQGALGYEQYF. The CDR3 DNA reads as TGCGCCAGCAGCCAAGGACAGGGAGCTCTAGGCTACGAGCAGTACTTC. This chain connects TRBV4-1 to TRBJ2-7; 7 bases map to TRBD1. The CDR3 runs 16 residues. J was trimmed by 3 bases and V by 1 base; bases with no gene match: 9. The germline V gene has CDR1 MGHRA and CDR2 YSYEKL.

V gene TRBV7-4 combines with J gene TRBJ1-5; D call uncertain. Germline V gene data show CDR1 as SGHVT and CDR2 as SQSDAQ. The ends were cut back, 3 bases at V and 6 bases at J, with 9 bases in the middle. CDR3 length equals 13 residues. The CDR3 here is CASSFGIPQPQHF. DNA of the CDR3: TGTGCCAGCAGCTTCGGAATCCCTCAGCCCCAGCATTTT. The complete variable domain, with remaining parts taken from reference TRBV7-4 and TRBJ1-5, reads GAGVSQSPRYKVAKRGRDVALRCDSISGHVTLYWYRQTLGQGSEVLTYSQSDAQRDKSGRPSGRFSAERPERSVSTLKIQRTEQGDSAVYLCASSFGIPQPQHFGDGTRLSIL.

The chain recombines TRBV29-1 with TRBJ1-1; D possibly corresponds to TRBD1 (5 bases). From germline, CDR1 is SQVTM and CDR2 ANQGSEA. Trimming removed 4 bases from V and 5 bases from J, with 17 bases in between. The CDR3 is 14 residues long. The CDR3 sequence: CSVVFWGRKTEAFF. CDR3 DNA sequence: TGCAGCGTTGTATTCTGGGGGAGAAAAACTGAAGCTTTCTTT.

The V call is TRBV10-3, the J call TRBJ2-5; TRBD2 matches 7 bases. The CDR3 is 15 residues long. CDR1 is ENHRY and CDR2 is SYGVKD in the germline V gene. After removal of 10 bases from V and 5 bases from J, the junction contained 16 bases not matched to a gene. This chain's CDR3 is CATKVTGGGGETQYF. The CDR3 DNA reads as TGTGCCACTAAGGTTACGGGAGGCGGCGGGGAGACCCAGTACTTC.